The next 9 T cell receptor beta chains were all read from a single sample in a study of technical replicates of blood from several donors. Data came from immunoSEQ multiplex PCR; TCRdb stores just in-frame clones and leaves some out. The sample has approximately 75,000 clones; 95% to 98% are singletons. Sequencing was done on a sample of T cells isolated from PBMCs. These receptors were taken from a human donor in good health.

The J gene is TRBJ1-1, the V gene TRBV7-9; D gene ambiguous. The CDR3 has 14 residues. V was clipped by 0 bases and J by 1 base, with 6 bases between them. Per germline, CDR1 SEHNR and CDR2 FQNEAQ (reference sequence). CDR3 in amino acids: CASSLAGPNTEAFF. In nucleotides, the CDR3 is TGTGCCAGCAGCTTAGCTGGGCCGAACACTGAAGCTTTCTTT.

This rearrangement joins TRBV15 to TRBJ2-5; 7 bases line up with TRBD1. The CDR3 has 12 amino acids. Germline trimming cut 4 bases from V and 7 bases from J; bases unmatched to any gene: 3. Germline CDR1 is LNHNV and CDR2 is YYDKDF (reference sequence). The CDR3 DNA reads TGTGCCACCAGCACTTCAGGGGGGACCCAGTACTTC. Amino acid sequence: CATSTSGGTQYF.

J is TRBJ2-1 and V is TRBV6-5; unclear D gene. The CDR3 loop spans 16 amino acids. CDR1 is MNHEY and CDR2 is SVGAGI in the germline V gene. Trimming shortened V by 2 bases and J by 0 bases, and 11 bases separated the two germline ends. CDR3 nucleotides: TGTGCCAGCAGTTACGATTGGGCGAGCTCCTACAATGAGCAGTTCTTC. This translates into CASSYDWASSYNEQFF.

This chain joins TRBV6-1 and TRBJ2-7; 10 bases map to TRBD2. This CDR3 is built from 14 residues. Per germline, CDR1 MNHNS and CDR2 SASEGT. Trimming at V came to 7 bases and at J to 4 bases, leaving 7 bases not matched to a gene. DNA of the CDR3: TGTGCCAGCATATCTAGCGGGAGTCATTACGAGCAGTACTTC. Translating it yields CASISSGSHYEQYF.

CDR3 nucleotides: TGTGCCAGCAGCTCGAGACTAGCGGGAGGACCGAACACCGGGGAGCTGTTTTTT. Encoded protein: CASSSRLAGGPNTGELFF. The rearrangement links TRBV11-1 to TRBJ2-2, with TRBD2 identical over 13 bases. Germline V CDR1 and CDR2: SGHAT, FQDESV (reference sequence). The CDR3 length is 18 residues. With V trimmed by 4 bases and J by 0 bases, 5 bases remained unmatched.

The chain carries TRBV2 and TRBJ1-1; TRBD1 might be the D (5 bases). The CDR3 sequence is 14 residues long. V gave up 7 bases and J gave up 1 base, with 13 bases separating them. Per the germline V gene, CDR1 is SNHLY and CDR2 is FYNNEI. The CDR3 sequence is CASNLDRENTEAFF. CDR3 DNA: TGTGCCAGCAACCTAGACAGAGAGAACACTGAAGCTTTCTTT. Looking up the rest from reference TRBV2 and TRBJ1-1 gives the full variable domain: EPEVTQTPSHQVTQMGQEVILRCVPISNHLYFYWYRQILGQKVEFLVSFYNNEISEKSEIFDDQFSVERPDGSNFTLKIRSTKLEDSAMYFCASNLDRENTEAFFGQGTRLTVV.

The V gene is TRBV5-1, the J gene TRBJ2-1, with 12 bases fitting TRBD2. In germline, CDR1 is SGHRS, CDR2 YFSETQ. V trimming: 4 bases; J trimming: 6 bases; junction bases outside the gene matches: 11. CDR3 size: 17 residues. The CDR3 is CASSVLLTSGRFNEQFF. CDR3 nucleotide sequence: TGCGCCAGCAGCGTACTTTTAACTAGCGGGAGGTTCAATGAGCAGTTCTTC.

J is TRBJ2-7 and V is TRBV27; TRBD2 agrees at 9 bases. The CDR3 covers 23 residues. J lost 1 base, V lost 3 bases, and 28 bases had no gene match. The germline CDR1 and CDR2 sequences are MNHEY and SMNVEV (reference sequence). DNA for the CDR3: TGTGCCAGCAGTTTCGGCCCAACCCCACCTCTAGCGGGACAAAAAAAGGCGTCCTACGAGCAGTACTTC. It codes for CASSFGPTPPLAGQKKASYEQYF.

This sequence joins TRBV6-5 and TRBJ1-1; possibly TRBD1 for D (6 bases). Germline lookup yields CDR1 MNHEY and CDR2 SVGAGI. V shed 8 bases and J shed 5 bases, with 12 bases lying between them. This CDR3 has 12 amino acids. CDR3 loop: CASQGLWTEAFF. CDR3 DNA sequence: TGTGCCAGCCAGGGGCTGTGGACTGAAGCTTTCTTT.